This is a list of T cell receptor beta chains from one sample in a study of cytotoxic CD8 clonotypes in ibrutinib-treated CLL. Sequencing was performed with immunoSEQ multiplex PCR; in TCRdb, only in-frame clones are kept and a portion is missing. The sample shows around 97,000 clones, around 80% of them seen only once. Material: PBMCs, obtained after 12 months of ibrutinib treatment. These receptors all come from a human donor with chronic lymphocytic leukemia. CDR3s include the opening cysteine and the closing phenylalanine or tryptophan. The D gene is left open where the match is weak. A clone size is listed for some rows: how often the clone was seen (once, few, many), or a class if it is expanded.

v_gene: TRBV12-5; d_gene: TRBD1; abundance: .; j_gene: TRBJ2-2; CDR3nt: TGTGCTAGTGGTTTGGTATTGACAGGGGACACCGGGGAGCTGTTTTTT; CDR3aa: CASGLVLTGDTGELFF
v_gene: TRBV19; d_gene: .; abundance: .; j_gene: TRBJ1-2; CDR3nt: TGTGCCAGTAGTATAGGTGGGTCCAACTATGGCTACACCTTC; CDR3aa: CASSIGGSNYGYTF
v_gene: TRBV6-6; d_gene: .; abundance: few; j_gene: TRBJ1-2; CDR3nt: TGTGCTTTGGGCGCGGGGGGCAACTATGGCTACACCTTC; CDR3aa: CALGAGGNYGYTF
v_gene: TRBV7-3; d_gene: .; abundance: many; j_gene: TRBJ2-3; CDR3nt: TGTGCCAGCAGCCTACAGGGCCGTCTTATAGATACGCAGTATTTT; CDR3aa: CASSLQGRLIDTQYF
v_gene: TRBV5-1; d_gene: .; abundance: .; j_gene: TRBJ2-7; CDR3nt: TGCGCCAGCAGCGGCGGGGATGCTAGAGGCTACGAGCAGTACTTC; CDR3aa: CASSGGDARGYEQYF
v_gene: TRBV30; d_gene: TRBD1; abundance: .; j_gene: TRBJ2-1; CDR3nt: TGTGCCTGGAAGGGACAGGGGATCTCCTACAATGAGCAGTTCTTC; CDR3aa: CAWKGQGISYNEQFF
v_gene: TRBV27; d_gene: TRBD1; abundance: .; j_gene: TRBJ2-7; CDR3nt: TGTGCCAGCAGTCTAGAGGGGACAGGGGGCTACGAGCAGTACTTC; CDR3aa: CASSLEGTGGYEQYF
v_gene: TRBV7-9; d_gene: .; abundance: few; j_gene: TRBJ1-1; CDR3nt: TGTGCCAGCAGCTTAACAGGGCCCACTGAAGCTTTCTTT; CDR3aa: CASSLTGPTEAFF
v_gene: TRBV11-2; d_gene: .; abundance: .; j_gene: TRBJ2-5; CDR3nt: TGTGCCAGCAGCTCCACTTGGGGGGTTGGAGAGACCCAGTACTTC; CDR3aa: CASSSTWGVGETQYF
v_gene: TRBV10-3; d_gene: .; abundance: few; j_gene: TRBJ1-6; CDR3nt: TGTGCCATCAGTGAGATGGGGAGAGGCGATTCACCCCTCCACTTT; CDR3aa: CAISEMGRGDSPLHF
v_gene: TRBV9; d_gene: TRBD1; abundance: .; j_gene: TRBJ1-1; CDR3nt: TGTGCCAGCAGCGGTCAGGGGGTGAGTGGCACTGAAGCTTTCTTT; CDR3aa: CASSGQGVSGTEAFF
v_gene: TRBV5-8; d_gene: TRBD1; abundance: .; j_gene: TRBJ1-2; CDR3nt: TGTGCCAGCAGTCTGCGCCCTAGGACAGGGGCCGGCTACACCTTC; CDR3aa: CASSLRPRTGAGYTF
v_gene: TRBV4-1; d_gene: .; abundance: .; j_gene: TRBJ2-1; CDR3nt: TGCGCCAGCAGCCAAGAGGCACGTGTGGAGTTCTTC; CDR3aa: CASSQEARVEFF
v_gene: TRBV5-1; d_gene: .; abundance: .; j_gene: TRBJ1-4; CDR3nt: TGCGCCAGCAGCCCCACCTTGGGAGAAAAACTGTTTTTT; CDR3aa: CASSPTLGEKLFF
v_gene: TRBV10-3; d_gene: TRBD1; abundance: few; j_gene: TRBJ1-2; CDR3nt: TGTGCCATCAGGGACAGGGACGGCTATGGCTACACCTTC; CDR3aa: CAIRDRDGYGYTF
v_gene: TRBV4-2; d_gene: .; abundance: .; j_gene: TRBJ2-2; CDR3nt: TGTGCCAGCAGCCAAGAAGCGGTGACCGGGGAGCTGTTTTTT; CDR3aa: CASSQEAVTGELFF
v_gene: TRBV7-9; d_gene: .; abundance: .; j_gene: TRBJ1-2; CDR3nt: TGTGCCAGCTCCTTAGAACAGGGATTCGGCTATGGCTACACCTTC; CDR3aa: CASSLEQGFGYGYTF
v_gene: TRBV6-6; d_gene: TRBD1; abundance: few; j_gene: TRBJ1-5; CDR3nt: TGTGCCAGCAGTAAAGACAGGGATGGACAGCCCCAGCATTTT; CDR3aa: CASSKDRDGQPQHF
v_gene: TRBV10-3; d_gene: TRBD1; abundance: .; j_gene: TRBJ2-3; CDR3nt: TGTGCCATCAGCGCGACAGGGGGTGTAGATACGCAGTATTTT; CDR3aa: CAISATGGVDTQYF
v_gene: TRBV7-9; d_gene: .; abundance: .; j_gene: TRBJ1-1; CDR3nt: TGTGCCAGCAGGTCTGCTTCGAACACTGAAGCTTTCTTT; CDR3aa: CASRSASNTEAFF
v_gene: TRBV7-9; d_gene: .; abundance: .; j_gene: TRBJ2-3; CDR3nt: TGTGCCAGCAGCTATGCAGACCGAACAGATACGCAGTATTTT; CDR3aa: CASSYADRTDTQYF
v_gene: TRBV18; d_gene: TRBD1; abundance: .; j_gene: TRBJ1-1; CDR3nt: TGTGCCAGCTCTCTTACCGGGACAGGAAATGAAGCTTTCTTT; CDR3aa: CASSLTGTGNEAFF
v_gene: TRBV6-1; d_gene: .; abundance: .; j_gene: TRBJ1-4; CDR3nt: TGTGCCAGCACCACCCTCGGGGGTATGGATGAAAAACTGTTTTTT; CDR3aa: CASTTLGGMDEKLFF
v_gene: TRBV4-2; d_gene: .; abundance: .; j_gene: TRBJ1-1; CDR3nt: TGTGCCAGCAGCCTCGAGTCGAACACTGAAGCTTTCTTT; CDR3aa: CASSLESNTEAFF
v_gene: TRBV21-1; d_gene: .; abundance: .; j_gene: TRBJ1-4; CDR3nt: TGTGCCAGCAGCGCATTACAGGGGGCTAGGTTTAATGAAAAACTGTTTTTT; CDR3aa: CASSALQGARFNEKLFF
v_gene: TRBV27; d_gene: .; abundance: .; j_gene: TRBJ2-3; CDR3nt: TGTGCCAGCAGTCCCCAAGGGGGCACAGATACGCAGTATTTT; CDR3aa: CASSPQGGTDTQYF
v_gene: TRBV2; d_gene: .; abundance: .; j_gene: TRBJ1-6; CDR3nt: TGTGCCAGCAGTTCCAGGGGTTATAATTCACCCCTCCACTTT; CDR3aa: CASSSRGYNSPLHF
v_gene: TRBV27; d_gene: .; abundance: .; j_gene: TRBJ2-7; CDR3nt: TGTGCCAGCAGTTCGACAGGACTATTCTACGAGCAGTACTTC; CDR3aa: CASSSTGLFYEQYF
v_gene: TRBV7-9; d_gene: .; abundance: .; j_gene: TRBJ1-1; CDR3nt: TGTGCCAGCAGCCTGTTGGGGGGGACTGAAGCTTTCTTT; CDR3aa: CASSLLGGTEAFF
v_gene: TRBV6-6; d_gene: .; abundance: .; j_gene: TRBJ1-1; CDR3nt: TGTGCCAGCAGCCCCCGGACTGAAGCTTTCTTT; CDR3aa: CASSPRTEAFF
v_gene: TRBV4-1; d_gene: TRBD1; abundance: .; j_gene: TRBJ1-1; CDR3nt: TGCGCCAGCAGCCAAGAAACCACAGGGGTCATGAACACTGAAGCTTTCTTT; CDR3aa: CASSQETTGVMNTEAFF
v_gene: TRBV28; d_gene: .; abundance: .; j_gene: TRBJ2-1; CDR3nt: TGTGCCAGCAGTAGAGGATACAATGAGCAGTTCTTC; CDR3aa: CASSRGYNEQFF
v_gene: TRBV5-1; d_gene: .; abundance: .; j_gene: TRBJ1-1; CDR3nt: TGCGCCAGCAGCTCCCTCATCGGGGGGAACACTGAAGCTTTCTTT; CDR3aa: CASSSLIGGNTEAFF
v_gene: TRBV5-1; d_gene: .; abundance: .; j_gene: TRBJ1-5; CDR3nt: TGCGCCAGCAGCTTGGGATCGTCGGATCAGCCCCAGCATTTT; CDR3aa: CASSLGSSDQPQHF
v_gene: TRBV10-1; d_gene: .; abundance: few; j_gene: TRBJ2-2; CDR3nt: TGCGCCAGCAGTGAACTAGCCGGGGAGCTGTTTTTT; CDR3aa: CASSELAGELFF
v_gene: TRBV7-6; d_gene: TRBD1; abundance: .; j_gene: TRBJ1-2; CDR3nt: TGTGCCAGCAGCGTAGACAGGGATTATGGCTACACCTTC; CDR3aa: CASSVDRDYGYTF
v_gene: TRBV18; d_gene: .; abundance: .; j_gene: TRBJ1-5; CDR3nt: TGTGCCAGCTCACCACAGGGCGGAGATCAGCCCCAGCATTTT; CDR3aa: CASSPQGGDQPQHF
v_gene: TRBV18; d_gene: TRBD2; abundance: .; j_gene: TRBJ2-1; CDR3nt: TGTGCCAGCTCACCATCCGCGGGGGGCAATGCAAATGAGCAGTTCTTC; CDR3aa: CASSPSAGGNANEQFF
v_gene: TRBV11-3; d_gene: .; abundance: .; j_gene: TRBJ2-7; CDR3nt: TGTGCCAGCAAGTCACCAGGGGTGAGCTACAGCGAGCAGTACTTC; CDR3aa: CASKSPGVSYSEQYF
v_gene: TRBV7-3; d_gene: .; abundance: .; j_gene: TRBJ1-6; CDR3nt: TGTGCCAGCAGCTTAACGCGGCCTTCTATTTCACCCCTCCACTTT; CDR3aa: CASSLTRPSISPLHF
v_gene: TRBV6-4; d_gene: .; abundance: .; j_gene: TRBJ2-6; CDR3nt: TGTGCCAGCAGTGGAGACACCATGACGGGGGCCAACGTCCTGACTTTC; CDR3aa: CASSGDTMTGANVLTF
v_gene: TRBV6-5; d_gene: .; abundance: few; j_gene: TRBJ2-6; CDR3nt: TGTGCCAGCGGCCAGGGCTACTCTGGGGCCAACGTCCTGACTTTC; CDR3aa: CASGQGYSGANVLTF
v_gene: TRBV7-3; d_gene: .; abundance: .; j_gene: TRBJ2-5; CDR3nt: TGTGCCAGCAGCTTAAGGAGGGGATTCCAAGAGACCCAGTACTTC; CDR3aa: CASSLRRGFQETQYF
v_gene: TRBV18; d_gene: .; abundance: .; j_gene: TRBJ1-1; CDR3nt: TGTGCCAGCTCACCGACCTCACAGGGCCCTGAAGCTTTCTTT; CDR3aa: CASSPTSQGPEAFF